What follows are 7 T cell receptor beta chains derived from one specimen sequenced in a study of shared clonotypes between healthy human individuals. The assay was immunoSEQ multiplex PCR, and TCRdb's table has in-frame clones only and misses some. The top ten hold 1% to 1.5% of the sample, which has 1.4 million to 1.5 million clones, more than 95% seen once. Sequencing was done on a sample of naive CD4+ T cells sorted from blood. Indicated subset: CD45RA+ positively selected. The receptors were gathered from a man aged 30 to 45 in good health.

The J gene is TRBJ2-2, the V gene TRBV28, with a tentative D call TRBD2 (6 bases). The V gene's germline CDR1 is MDHEN and CDR2 SYDVKM. The CDR3 runs to 14 residues. V lost 8 bases and J lost 1, with 11 bases in between. The CDR3 DNA reads TGTGCCAGCGGGAGGCGGCTGAACACCGGGGAGCTGTTTTTT. Encoded protein: CASGRRLNTGELFF.

In regard to this clone: The same CDR3 is also encoded by other DNA sequences in this sample. Here the CDR3 reads CASSKENTGELFF. Written as DNA, the CDR3 is TGCGCCAGCAGCAAGGAGAACACCGGGGAGCTGTTTTTT. The chain carries TRBV5-1 and TRBJ2-2; D is uncertain. The germline V gene has CDR1 SGHRS and CDR2 YFSETQ. The length of the CDR3 is 13 residues. V dropped 4 bases and J dropped 1 base, with 5 bases sitting between them.

V gene TRBV19 combines with J gene TRBJ2-6, with unresolved D. Germline V lookup: CDR1 LNHDA, CDR2 SQIVND (reference sequence). V lost 4 bases and J 2 bases, leaving 9 bases between the germline ends. This CDR3 region has 15 residues. The CDR3 sequence: CASSTGRAGANVLTF. The CDR3 DNA is TGTGCCAGTAGTACCGGCCGGGCTGGGGCCAACGTCCTGACTTTC.

J is TRBJ1-2 and V is TRBV27; 8 nucleotides match TRBD1. This CDR3 has 14 amino acids. V shed 3 bases and J 4 bases; nucleotides not matched to a gene: 4. The germline gives CDR1 MNHEY, CDR2 SMNVEV (reference sequence). CDR3 sequence (DNA): TGTGCCAGCAGTTTCTCAGGACAGGGCTATGGCTACACCTTC. Protein product: CASSFSGQGYGYTF.

Comments on this clone: This specimen includes other DNA sequences encoding the same CDR3. CDR3 sequence (DNA): TGTGCCAGCTCACAGGGACAAGAGACCCAGTACTTC. Its protein product is CASSQGQETQYF. The chain recombines TRBV18 with TRBJ2-5; no clear D gene. Trimming pared 4 bases from V and 2 bases from J, leaving 5 bases between. The germline CDR1 and CDR2 sequences are KGHSH and LQKENI. This CDR3 is 12 amino acids long.

V is TRBV5-5 and J is TRBJ1-1; 11 nucleotides line up with TRBD1. CDR1 is SGHKS and CDR2 is YYEKEE in the germline V gene (reference sequence). This CDR3 spans 18 amino acids. V lost 4 bases and J lost 1; bases outside the gene matches: 12. The CDR3 DNA is TGTGCCAGCAGCCTCCCCCGGGACAGGGGGTTATGGAACACTGAAGCTTTCTTT. It yields the protein CASSLPRDRGLWNTEAFF.

The chain employs TRBV5-8 and TRBJ1-3; D is possibly TRBD1 (5 bases). The CDR3 runs 15 residues. Germline CDR1 SGHTS, CDR2 YDEGEE. Trimming stripped 1 base from V and 2 bases from J, with 10 bases between. CDR3 DNA: TGTGCCAGCAGCTTGTACGGGGCTACTGGAAACACCATATATTTT. Its translation is CASSLYGATGNTIYF.